This note documents a single T cell receptor (beta chain) sequence. Its specificity is unknown. Germline V gives CDR1 SEHNR, CDR2 FQNEAQ (reference sequence). With V trimmed by 6 bases and J by 8 bases, 6 bases remained unmatched. The length of the CDR3 is 14 residues. These data belong to a study of molecular identifiers for immune sequencing clone quantification. Looking at the study overall: Four of five RNA aliquots from approximately 20,000 or 100,000 naive CD8 T cells were sequenced.

It was with previously described methods and listed TCR primers that bulk TCR libraries were made. TCRdb re-analysed the PCR reads in MiXCR, keeping a single row per CDR3 protein. The table shows some 89,000 distinct CDR3 sequences, with 20% to 25% occurring only once. Study-level results: The study found clones above 20 RNA copies held over 99% of effector molecules and under 1% in naive cells.

The receptor's source is a human donor in good health. Some libraries in this study had Jurkat cell RNA spiked in. Sequencing was carried out using naive CD8+ T cells from blood, with Jurkat cell RNA spiked in. Subset specified: FACS-sorted CD8+CD4-CCR7+CD45RA+ naive T cells. The V call is TRBV7-9, the J call TRBJ1-6; 8 nucleotides align to TRBD1. The CDR3 protein is CASRSGQGDSPLHF. Written as DNA, the CDR3 is TGTGCCAGCAGAAGCGGACAGGGTGATTCACCCCTCCACTTT.